The table lists the clone carrying this TCR beta chain with a few counts. Losses at the gene ends were 7 bases for V and 3 bases for J; bases not matched to a gene: 7. The germline V gene encodes CDR1 SGHTA and CDR2 FQGNSA. CDR3 length equals 14 residues. One entry per CDR3 protein, called by TCRdb with MiXCR from the 5' RACE reads. This table holds 450,000 to 600,000 distinct CDR3 sequences, 13% found once. This sample is drawn from a study of T cells after yellow fever vaccination. Study-level information: Researchers used SMART-Seq v4 Ultra Low Input to prepare fractions that had low cell numbers.

Sequenced material: PBMCs, taken on the day of the yellow fever booster vaccination. V and J are TRBV7-2 and TRBJ2-5; 8 bases fit TRBD2. The sequence came from a man younger than 45 who received the YFV17D yellow fever vaccine. CDR3 residues: CASTTSGSKETQYF. Written as DNA, the CDR3 is TGTGCCAGCACGACAAGCGGGAGTAAAGAGACCCAGTACTTC.